This entry lists 10 T cell receptor beta chains sequenced from one sample in a study of cytotoxic CD8 clonotypes in ibrutinib-treated CLL. Sequenced by immunoSEQ multiplex PCR; TCRdb stores in-frame clones only, minus some. The sample lists about 68,000 clones; 68% were seen once. The material was PBMCs, obtained after 12 months of ibrutinib treatment. All receptors derive from a human donor with chronic lymphocytic leukemia.

The V gene is TRBV7-7, the J gene TRBJ2-7, with a weak D call TRBD2 (6 bases). Germline CDR1 is SSHAT and CDR2 is FNYEAQ (reference sequence). CDR3 size: 13 residues. Trimming shortened V by 5 bases and J by 5 bases, and 13 bases separated the two germline ends. CDR3 sequence reads: CASSAGLAHEQYF. The CDR3 DNA is TGTGCCAGCAGCGCGGGGTTGGCCCACGAGCAGTACTTC.

Here the CDR3 reads CASSLVPGQGREDTQYF. The CDR3 nucleotides are TGTGCCAGCTCCCTCGTCCCGGGACAGGGCAGGGAAGATACGCAGTATTTT. The chain recombines TRBV18 with TRBJ2-3, with 9 bases matching TRBD1. J was trimmed by 5 bases and V by 6 bases; bases with no gene match: 15. Per germline, CDR1 KGHSH and CDR2 LQKENI. CDR3 length: 17 amino acids.

This clone appeared once. This rearrangement joins TRBV9 to TRBJ1-4; TRBD1 matches at 7 bases. CDR1 and CDR2 (germline): SGDLS, YYNGEE. V was clipped by 3 bases and J by 0 bases; unmatched bases: 5. The CDR3 has 16 amino acids. CDR3 bases: TGTGCCAGCAGCGCCGGACAGGTCGCAACTAATGAAAAACTGTTTTTT. Amino acids: CASSAGQVATNEKLFF. Full variable domain (remainder filled in from reference TRBV9 and TRBJ1-4): DSGVTQTPKHLITATGQRVTLRCSPRSGDLSVYWYQQSLDQGLQFLIQYYNGEERAKGNILERFSAQQFPDLHSELNLSSLELGDSALYFCASSAGQVATNEKLFFGSGTQLSVL.

The V gene is TRBV7-2, the J gene TRBJ1-2; D is perhaps TRBD1 (5 bases). From germline, CDR1 is SGHTA and CDR2 FQGNSA. This CDR3 contains 14 residues. The V end was cut by 5 bases, the J end by 4 bases, with 14 bases between. CDR3 residues: CASSNQGGPYGYTF. CDR3 coding DNA: TGTGCCAGCAGCAACCAGGGCGGCCCCTATGGCTACACCTTC. Full variable domain (outside the CDR3, taken from reference TRBV7-2 and TRBJ1-2): GAGVSQSPSNKVTEKGKDVELRCDPISGHTALYWYRQSLGQGLEFLIYFQGNSAPDKSGLPSDRFSAERTGGSVSTLTIQRTQQEDSAVYLCASSNQGGPYGYTFGSGTRLTVV.

The genes are TRBV7-6 and TRBJ1-5, with a weak D call TRBD1 (6 bases). Per the germline V gene, CDR1 is SGHVS and CDR2 is FNYEAQ. The CDR3 totals 15 residues. V lost 1 base and J lost 6, with 13 bases in between. CDR3 sequence reads: CASSLGTGLAQPQHF. Written as DNA, the CDR3 is TGTGCCAGCAGCTTAGGAACAGGGCTGGCTCAGCCCCAGCATTTT.

In this sample, this clone turned up once. An end of the junction differs from the germline gene, which may be a read error. This chain uses TRBV18 with TRBJ2-2; 9 bases align to TRBD1. CDR1 and CDR2 from the germline V gene are KGHSH and LQKENI. CDR3 length: 15 residues. In DNA, the CDR3 is TGTGCCAGCTCCCCACAGGGGGCGCTTACCGGGGAGCTGTTTTTT. Its protein is CASSPQGALTGELFF.

This chain connects TRBV6-8 to TRBJ2-7; D call uncertain. Deletions cut 4 bases from V and 0 bases from J, with 13 bases between. Germline CDR1 and CDR2: MNHGY and SAAAGT. This CDR3 has 15 residues. The CDR3 coding sequence is TGTGCCAGCAGTTCCCTAGGCCTGAGCTCCTACGAGCAGTACTTC. This gives the protein CASSSLGLSSYEQYF.

This chain links TRBV6-1 with TRBJ1-2, with D unresolved. Trimming removed 6 bases at V and 5 bases at J, with 16 bases between. The germline V gene encodes CDR1 MNHNS and CDR2 SASEGT. The CDR3 contains 14 residues. The CDR3 region is CASSLSAAPYGYTF. In nucleotides, the CDR3 is TGTGCCAGCAGCCTCTCGGCGGCACCTTATGGCTACACCTTC.

The chain is built from TRBV30 and TRBJ1-5; 7 nucleotides align to TRBD1. This CDR3 region has 15 residues. Germline V gene sequence: CDR1 GTSNPN, CDR2 SVGIG (reference sequence). Losses at the gene ends were 1 base for V and 3 bases for J; bases not matched to a gene: 6. In DNA form, the CDR3 reads TGTGCCTGGAGTGGTGGGGGACAGATCAATCAGCCCCAGCATTTT. This sequence encodes CAWSGGGQINQPQHF.

This sequence joins TRBV9 and TRBJ2-1, with 9 bases identical to TRBD1. CDR3 length: 16 amino acids. The germline gives CDR1 SGDLS, CDR2 YYNGEE. The trim removed 0 bases at V and 2 bases at J, leaving 3 bases unmatched. The CDR3 bases are TGTGCCAGCAGCGTAGCGACAGGGGGGGCCTACAATGAGCAGTTCTTC. This sequence encodes CASSVATGGAYNEQFF.